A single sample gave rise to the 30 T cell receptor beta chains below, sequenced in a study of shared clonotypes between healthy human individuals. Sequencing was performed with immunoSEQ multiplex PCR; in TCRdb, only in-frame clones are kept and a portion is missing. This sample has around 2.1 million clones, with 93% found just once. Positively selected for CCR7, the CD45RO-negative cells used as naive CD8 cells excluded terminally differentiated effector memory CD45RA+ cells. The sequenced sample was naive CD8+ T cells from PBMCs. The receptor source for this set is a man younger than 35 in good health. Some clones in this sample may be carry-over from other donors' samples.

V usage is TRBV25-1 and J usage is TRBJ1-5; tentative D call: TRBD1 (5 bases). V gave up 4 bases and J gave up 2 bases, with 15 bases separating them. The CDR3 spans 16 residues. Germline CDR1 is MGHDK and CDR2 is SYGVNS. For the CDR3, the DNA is TGTGCCAGCAGTGCGGAAGGGGTTTTGGGCAATCAGCCCCAGCATTTT. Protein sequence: CASSAEGVLGNQPQHF.

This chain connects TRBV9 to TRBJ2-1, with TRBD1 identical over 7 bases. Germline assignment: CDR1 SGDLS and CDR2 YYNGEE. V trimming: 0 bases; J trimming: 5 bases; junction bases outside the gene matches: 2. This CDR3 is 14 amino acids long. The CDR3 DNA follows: TGTGCCAGCAGCGTAGCTGGACAGGACAATGAGCAGTTCTTC. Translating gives CASSVAGQDNEQFF.

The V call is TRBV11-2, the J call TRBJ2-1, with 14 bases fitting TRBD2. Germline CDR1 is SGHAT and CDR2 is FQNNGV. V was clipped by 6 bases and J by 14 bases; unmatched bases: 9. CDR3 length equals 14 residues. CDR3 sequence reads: CASRQAGLAGVKFF. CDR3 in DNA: TGTGCCAGCAGACAAGCGGGACTAGCGGGAGTAAAGTTCTTC.

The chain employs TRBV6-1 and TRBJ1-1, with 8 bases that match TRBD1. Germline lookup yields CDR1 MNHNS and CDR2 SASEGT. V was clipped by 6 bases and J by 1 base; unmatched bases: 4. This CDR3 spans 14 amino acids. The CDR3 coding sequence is TGTGCCAGCAGAACCGGGACAGGGAACACTGAAGCTTTCTTT. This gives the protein CASRTGTGNTEAFF.

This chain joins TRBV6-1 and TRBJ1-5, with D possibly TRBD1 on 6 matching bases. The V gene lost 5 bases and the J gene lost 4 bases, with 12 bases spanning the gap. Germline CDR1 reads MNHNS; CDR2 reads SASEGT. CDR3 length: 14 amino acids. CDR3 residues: CASSPTGLNQPQHF. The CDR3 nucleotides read TGTGCCAGCAGTCCGACAGGCCTTAATCAGCCCCAGCATTTT.

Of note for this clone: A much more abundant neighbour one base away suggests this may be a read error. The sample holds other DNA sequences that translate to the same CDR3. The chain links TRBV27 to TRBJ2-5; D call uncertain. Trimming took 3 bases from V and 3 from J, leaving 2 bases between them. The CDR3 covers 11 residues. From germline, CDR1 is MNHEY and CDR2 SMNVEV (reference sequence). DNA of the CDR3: TGTGCCAGCAGTTTGGAAGAGACCCAGTACTTC. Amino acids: CASSLEETQYF.

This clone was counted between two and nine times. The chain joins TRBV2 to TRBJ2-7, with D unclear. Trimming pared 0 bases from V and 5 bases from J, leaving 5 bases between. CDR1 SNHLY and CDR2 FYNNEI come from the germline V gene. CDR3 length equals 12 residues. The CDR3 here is CASSEAQDEQYF. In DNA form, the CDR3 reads TGTGCCAGCAGTGAAGCGCAAGACGAGCAGTACTTC.

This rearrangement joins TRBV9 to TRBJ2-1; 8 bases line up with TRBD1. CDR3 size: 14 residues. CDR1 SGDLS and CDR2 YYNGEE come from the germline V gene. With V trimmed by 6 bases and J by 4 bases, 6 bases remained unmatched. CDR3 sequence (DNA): TGTGCCAGCACCGGACAGGGCGATTACAATGAGCAGTTCTTC. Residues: CASTGQGDYNEQFF.

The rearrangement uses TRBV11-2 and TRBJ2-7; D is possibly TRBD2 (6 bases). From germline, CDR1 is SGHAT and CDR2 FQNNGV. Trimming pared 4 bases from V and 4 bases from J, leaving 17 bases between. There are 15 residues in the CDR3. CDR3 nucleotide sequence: TGTGCCAGCAGCTACAGCGTCGGGGAGGAGTACGAGCAGTACTTC. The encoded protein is CASSYSVGEEYEQYF. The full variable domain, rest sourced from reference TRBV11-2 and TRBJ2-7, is EAGVAQSPRYKIIEKRQSVAFWCNPISGHATLYWYQQILGQGPKLLIQFQNNGVVDDSQLPKDRFSAERLKGVDSTLKIQPAKLEDSAVYLCASSYSVGEEYEQYFGPGTRLTVT.

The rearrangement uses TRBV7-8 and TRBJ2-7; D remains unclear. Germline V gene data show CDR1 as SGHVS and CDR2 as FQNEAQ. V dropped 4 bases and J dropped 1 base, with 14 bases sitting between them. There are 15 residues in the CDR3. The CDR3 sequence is CASSSHHPNSYEQYF. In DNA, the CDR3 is TGTGCCAGCAGCTCCCACCACCCCAATTCCTACGAGCAGTACTTC.

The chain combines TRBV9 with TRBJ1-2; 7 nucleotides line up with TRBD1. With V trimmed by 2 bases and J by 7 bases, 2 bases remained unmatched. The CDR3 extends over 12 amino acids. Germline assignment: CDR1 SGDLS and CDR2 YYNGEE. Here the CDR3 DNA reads TGTGCCAGCAGCGTCTACAGGGGTGGCTACACCTTC. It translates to CASSVYRGGYTF.

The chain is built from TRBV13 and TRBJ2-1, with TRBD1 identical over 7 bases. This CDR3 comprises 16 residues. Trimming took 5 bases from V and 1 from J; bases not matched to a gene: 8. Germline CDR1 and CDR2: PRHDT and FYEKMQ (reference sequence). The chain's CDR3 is CASSPRDSPSYNEQFF. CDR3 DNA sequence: TGTGCCAGCAGCCCCCGGGACAGTCCATCCTACAATGAGCAGTTCTTC.

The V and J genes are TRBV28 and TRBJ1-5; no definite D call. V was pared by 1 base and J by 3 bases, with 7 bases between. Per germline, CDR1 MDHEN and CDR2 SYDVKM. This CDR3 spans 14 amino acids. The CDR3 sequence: CASSLSRNNQPQHF. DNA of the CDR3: TGTGCCAGCAGTTTATCCAGGAACAATCAGCCCCAGCATTTT.

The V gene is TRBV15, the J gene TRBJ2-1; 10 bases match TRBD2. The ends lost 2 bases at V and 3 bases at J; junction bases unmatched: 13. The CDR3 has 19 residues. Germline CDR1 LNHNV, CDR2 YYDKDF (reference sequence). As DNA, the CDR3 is TGTGCCACCAGCAGAACTAGCGGGACTCCCTTTGAGCACTACAATGAGCAGTTCTTC. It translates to CATSRTSGTPFEHYNEQFF.

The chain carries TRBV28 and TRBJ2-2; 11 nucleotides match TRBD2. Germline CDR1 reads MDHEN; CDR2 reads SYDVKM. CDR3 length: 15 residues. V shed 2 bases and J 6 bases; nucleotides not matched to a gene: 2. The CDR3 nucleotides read TGTGCCAGCAGTTTAAGACTAGCGGGGTCCGGGGAGCTGTTTTTT. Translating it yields CASSLRLAGSGELFF. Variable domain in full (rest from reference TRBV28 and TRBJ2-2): DVKVTQSSRYLVKRTGEKVFLECVQDMDHENMFWYRQDPGLGLRLIYFSYDVKMKEKGDIPEGYSVSREKKERFSLILESASTNQTSMYLCASSLRLAGSGELFFGEGSRLTVL.

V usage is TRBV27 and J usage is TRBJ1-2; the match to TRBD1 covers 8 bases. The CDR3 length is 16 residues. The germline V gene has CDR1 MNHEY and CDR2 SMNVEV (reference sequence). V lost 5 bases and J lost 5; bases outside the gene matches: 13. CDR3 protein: CASSPTPGTGRYGYTF. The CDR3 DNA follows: TGTGCCAGCAGTCCCACCCCCGGGACAGGACGGTATGGCTACACCTTC.

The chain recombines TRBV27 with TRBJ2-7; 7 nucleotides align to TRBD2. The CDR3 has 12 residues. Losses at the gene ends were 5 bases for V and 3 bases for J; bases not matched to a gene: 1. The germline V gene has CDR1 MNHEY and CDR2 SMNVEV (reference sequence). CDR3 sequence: CASSERGYEQYF. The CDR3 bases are TGTGCCAGCAGTGAGCGGGGCTACGAGCAGTACTTC.

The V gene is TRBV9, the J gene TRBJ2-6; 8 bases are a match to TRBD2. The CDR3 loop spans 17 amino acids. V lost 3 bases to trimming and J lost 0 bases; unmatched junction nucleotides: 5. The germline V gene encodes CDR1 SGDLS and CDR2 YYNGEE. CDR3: CASSAGGGPSGANVLTF. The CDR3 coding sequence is TGTGCCAGCAGCGCCGGGGGGGGTCCCTCTGGGGCCAACGTCCTGACTTTC.

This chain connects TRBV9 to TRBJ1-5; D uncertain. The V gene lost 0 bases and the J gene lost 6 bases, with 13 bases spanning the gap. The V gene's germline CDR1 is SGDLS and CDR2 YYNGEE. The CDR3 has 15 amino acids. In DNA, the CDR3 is TGTGCCAGCAGCGTAGATTCGGGGTATGGTCAGCCCCAGCATTTT. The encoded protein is CASSVDSGYGQPQHF.

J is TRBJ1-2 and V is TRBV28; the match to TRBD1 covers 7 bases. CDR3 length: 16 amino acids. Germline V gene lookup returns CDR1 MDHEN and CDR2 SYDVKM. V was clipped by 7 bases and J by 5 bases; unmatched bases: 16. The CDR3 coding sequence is TGTGCCAGCACCCTCCTTCTCCGGACAGGTAGTTATGGCTACACCTTC. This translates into CASTLLLRTGSYGYTF.

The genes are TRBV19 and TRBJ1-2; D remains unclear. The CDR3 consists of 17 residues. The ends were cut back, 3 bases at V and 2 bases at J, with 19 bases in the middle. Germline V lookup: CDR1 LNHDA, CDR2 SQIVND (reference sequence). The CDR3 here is CASSIPFLPELNYGYTF. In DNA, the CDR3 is TGTGCCAGTAGTATCCCCTTTCTACCAGAACTCAACTATGGCTACACCTTC.

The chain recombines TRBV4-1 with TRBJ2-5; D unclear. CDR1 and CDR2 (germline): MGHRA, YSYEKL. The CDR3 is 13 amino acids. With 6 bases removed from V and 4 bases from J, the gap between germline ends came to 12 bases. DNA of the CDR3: TGCGCCAGCAGGGCCGTGGGTCGAGAGACCCAGTACTTC. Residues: CASRAVGRETQYF.

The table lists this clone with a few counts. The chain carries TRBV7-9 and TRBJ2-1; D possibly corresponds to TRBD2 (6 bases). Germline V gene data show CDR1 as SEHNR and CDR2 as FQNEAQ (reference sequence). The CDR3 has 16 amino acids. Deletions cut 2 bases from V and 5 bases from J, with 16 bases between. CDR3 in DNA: TGTGCCAGCAGCTTACGGTTGCGTCGGGAGAACAATGAGCAGTTCTTC. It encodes CASSLRLRRENNEQFF.

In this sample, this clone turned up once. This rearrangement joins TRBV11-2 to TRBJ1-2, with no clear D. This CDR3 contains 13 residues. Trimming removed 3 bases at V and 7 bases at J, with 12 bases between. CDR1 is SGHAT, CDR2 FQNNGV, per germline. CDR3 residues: CASSFGPSGGYTF. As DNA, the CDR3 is TGTGCCAGCAGCTTCGGGCCCTCGGGTGGCTACACCTTC.

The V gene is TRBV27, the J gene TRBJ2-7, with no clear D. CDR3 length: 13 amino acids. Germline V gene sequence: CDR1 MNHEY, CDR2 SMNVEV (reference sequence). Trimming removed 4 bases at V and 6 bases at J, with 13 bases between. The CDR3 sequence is CASSSGILTEQYF. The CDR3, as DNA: TGTGCCAGCAGTTCCGGCATACTGACCGAGCAGTACTTC.

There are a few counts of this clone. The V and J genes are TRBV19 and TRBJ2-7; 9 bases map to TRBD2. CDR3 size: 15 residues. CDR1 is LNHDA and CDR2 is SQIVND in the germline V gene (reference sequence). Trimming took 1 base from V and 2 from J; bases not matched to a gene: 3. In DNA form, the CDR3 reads TGTGCCAGTAGTATAGGGGTAGCGGGAGCCTACGAGCAGTACTTC. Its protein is CASSIGVAGAYEQYF. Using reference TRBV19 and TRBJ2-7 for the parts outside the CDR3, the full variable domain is DGGITQSPKYLFRKEGQNVTLSCEQNLNHDAMYWYRQDPGQGLRLIYYSQIVNDFQKGDIAEGYSVSREKKESFPLTVTSAQKNPTAFYLCASSIGVAGAYEQYFGPGTRLTVT.

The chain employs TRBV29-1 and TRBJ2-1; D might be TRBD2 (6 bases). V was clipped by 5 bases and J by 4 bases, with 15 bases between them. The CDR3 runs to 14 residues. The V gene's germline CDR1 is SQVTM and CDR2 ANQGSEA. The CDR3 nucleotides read TGCAGCGTTTTCCCGGGAGACCGGTACAATGAGCAGTTCTTC. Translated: CSVFPGDRYNEQFF.

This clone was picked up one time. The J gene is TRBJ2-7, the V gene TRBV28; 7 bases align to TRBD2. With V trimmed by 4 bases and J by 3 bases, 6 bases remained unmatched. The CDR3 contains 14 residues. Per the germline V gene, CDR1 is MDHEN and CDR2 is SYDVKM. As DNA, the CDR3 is TGTGCCAGCAGTTGGACTAGTGGGGGCTACGAGCAGTACTTC. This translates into CASSWTSGGYEQYF.

CDR3 nucleotide sequence: TGTGCCAGCTCACCACGGGCAGGGGCGGCCGGGGAGCTGTTTTTT. This codes for CASSPRAGAAGELFF. The chain has TRBV18 and TRBJ2-2, with D possibly TRBD1 on 6 matching bases. This CDR3 contains 15 residues. Germline V gene sequence: CDR1 KGHSH, CDR2 LQKENI. Trimming stripped 1 base from V and 6 bases from J, with 12 bases between. Together with reference TRBV18 and TRBJ2-2, the CDR3 gives the full variable domain: NAGVMQNPRHLVRRRGQEARLRCSPMKGHSHVYWYRQLPEEGLKFMVYLQKENIIDESGMPKERFSAEFPKEGPSILRIQQVVRGDSAAYFCASSPRAGAAGELFFGEGSRLTVL.

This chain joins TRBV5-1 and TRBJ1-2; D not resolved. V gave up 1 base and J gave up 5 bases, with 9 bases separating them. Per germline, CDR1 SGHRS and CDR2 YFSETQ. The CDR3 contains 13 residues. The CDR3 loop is CASSLRARYGYTF. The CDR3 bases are TGCGCCAGCAGCTTGAGGGCAAGATATGGCTACACCTTC.